This T cell receptor beta chain was identified during a study of T-cell memory formation after mild COVID-19. Study results and limitations: There were some responding clones in pre-infection memory, which suggested that cross-reactive memory had joined.

In the case of this clonotype: Its antigen is currently unknown.

5'RACE primed from the constant segment yielded TCR alpha and TCR beta cDNA libraries bearing sample barcodes and UMIs. TCRdb reprocessed the 5' RACE reads with MiXCR, giving one entry per CDR3 protein. This table holds 300,000 to 400,000 distinct CDR3 sequences, around 30% found once. The CDR3 has 13 amino acids. CDR1 and CDR2 from the germline V gene are ENHRY and SYGVKD. The V end lost 2 bases, the J end lost 3 bases, and 8 bases lay between the germline ends. V gene TRBV10-3 combines with J gene TRBJ2-7; D might be TRBD1 (6 bases). The sample comprised PBMCs or a T cell subset sorted from them (not recorded which). The TCR was taken from an adult woman who had mild COVID-19 (a few samples of this study predate the infection). Cell type and time point are not known. CDR3 sequence: CAISETGSYEQYF. As DNA, the CDR3 is TGTGCCATCAGTGAGACAGGGAGCTACGAGCAGTACTTC.